The 23 T cell receptor beta chains listed next were all sequenced from one sample in a study of shared clonotypes between healthy human individuals. Sequenced by immunoSEQ multiplex PCR; TCRdb stores in-frame clones only, minus some. The table records approximately 810,000 clones, 80% to 95% of them present only once. Naive CD8 isolation took CD45RO-negative cells positively selected for CCR7 and excluded terminally differentiated effector memory CD45RA+ cells. Material for sequencing was naive CD8+ T cells sorted from blood. All receptors come from a young man in good health.

This chain connects TRBV23-1 to TRBJ2-3; 11 nucleotides line up with TRBD2. TRBV23-1 is an open reading frame whose function is uncertain. The length of the CDR3 is 19 residues. V dropped 0 bases and J dropped 3; count of bases not matched to a gene: 11. The CDR3 nucleotides are TGCGCCAGCAGTCAATCGTTAGCGGGAGGGGGGTTAGGAACAGATACGCAGTATTTT. It encodes CASSQSLAGGGLGTDTQYF.

The chain carries TRBV7-9 and TRBJ2-7, with D hard to call. The CDR3 has 14 amino acids. V lost 5 bases and J 7 bases, leaving 18 bases between the germline ends. Germline assignment: CDR1 SEHNR and CDR2 FQNEAQ (reference sequence). CDR3 amino acids: CASSPSGPQGEQYF. CDR3 DNA: TGTGCCAGCAGCCCCTCCGGCCCTCAAGGGGAGCAGTACTTC.

The rearrangement uses TRBV7-9 and TRBJ1-1; weak D call: TRBD1 (5 bases). The V end was cut by 8 bases, the J end by 0 bases, with 10 bases between. The CDR3 has 13 residues. Germline V lookup: CDR1 SEHNR, CDR2 FQNEAQ (reference sequence). CDR3 sequence (DNA): TGTGCCAGCTCGGACACCTTGAACACTGAAGCTTTCTTT. Protein: CASSDTLNTEAFF. Full variable domain (rest looked up from reference TRBV7-9 and TRBJ1-1): DTGVSQNPRHKITKRGQNVTFRCDPISEHNRLYWYRQTLGQGPEFLTYFQNEAQLEKSRLLSDRFSAERPKGSFSTLEIQRTEQGDSAMYLCASSDTLNTEAFFGQGTRLTVV.

This clone occurred once. The V and J genes are TRBV19 and TRBJ2-7; TRBD2 matches at 10 bases. The V segment lost 5 bases and the J segment 5 bases; nucleotides outside the gene matches: 9. This CDR3 region has 15 residues. Germline lookup yields CDR1 LNHDA and CDR2 SQIVND (reference sequence). DNA for the CDR3: TGTGCCAGTAGTGTTCGACTAGCGGGCGTCCACGAGCAGTACTTC. Amino acids: CASSVRLAGVHEQYF.

V gene TRBV19 combines with J gene TRBJ2-7; TRBD1 aligns across 7 bases. Per germline, CDR1 LNHDA and CDR2 SQIVND (reference sequence). The CDR3 has 13 amino acids. V shed 8 bases and J 5 bases; nucleotides not matched to a gene: 9. Here the CDR3 DNA reads TGTGCCAGTCGAAAAGGGGGCAAGGACGAGCAGTACTTC. This sequence encodes CASRKGGKDEQYF.

V and J are TRBV5-4 and TRBJ1-3, with 7 positions matching TRBD1. The CDR3 covers 17 residues. V shed 4 bases, J shed 0 bases, and the junction held 10 bases outside the gene matches. Germline V gene data show CDR1 as SGHNT and CDR2 as YYREEE (reference sequence). CDR3 DNA: TGTGCCAGCAGCCGACAGGGACTCTCGGGCTCTGGAAACACCATATATTTT. Protein sequence: CASSRQGLSGSGNTIYF.

The genes are TRBV6-1 and TRBJ2-2, with TRBD2 as a possible D gene (6 bases). Germline V CDR1 and CDR2: MNHNS, SASEGT. The CDR3 contains 15 residues. V was cut by 0 bases and J by 7 bases, with 12 bases left in between. CDR3 sequence: CASSEAAGMVGELFF. The CDR3 DNA is TGTGCCAGCAGTGAAGCGGCGGGAATGGTCGGGGAGCTGTTTTTT.

The rearrangement joins TRBV5-1 to TRBJ1-1; unclear D gene. The germline CDR1 and CDR2 sequences are SGHRS and YFSETQ. CDR3 length: 13 amino acids. Trimming left V 0 bases short and J 6 bases short, with 9 bases between. CDR3 bases: TGCGCCAGCAGCTTGGGCCGGGGTCCTGAAGCTTTCTTT. Translation gives CASSLGRGPEAFF.

This clone showed up just once. The rearrangement links TRBV9 to TRBJ2-3; TRBD2 aligns across 14 bases. V lost 6 bases and J lost 4; bases outside the gene matches: 10. From germline, CDR1 is SGDLS and CDR2 YYNGEE. This CDR3 is built from 17 residues. The chain's CDR3 is CASTSTMTSGRADTQYF. The CDR3 region has the DNA TGTGCCAGCACCAGCACTATGACTAGCGGGAGGGCAGATACGCAGTATTTT.

This chain connects TRBV4-1 to TRBJ2-7; either TRBD1 or TRBD2 may fit D (6 bases each). Per the germline V gene, CDR1 is MGHRA and CDR2 is YSYEKL. The CDR3 has 14 amino acids. V lost 1 base to trimming and J lost 7 bases, with 14 bases between them. In DNA, the CDR3 is TGCGCCAGCAGCCAAGGAGGGGGGCTGAGGGAGCAGTACTTC. It encodes CASSQGGGLREQYF.

A single count supports this clone. This rearrangement joins TRBV28 to TRBJ2-5, with 15 bases lining up with TRBD2. The junction had 5 bases not matched to a gene; V was cut back by 7 bases and J by 5 bases. The CDR3 consists of 15 residues. The germline gives CDR1 MDHEN, CDR2 SYDVKM. This chain's CDR3 is CASTLGLAGGETQYF. The CDR3 DNA is TGTGCCAGCACCCTGGGACTAGCGGGAGGTGAGACCCAGTACTTC.

The chain employs TRBV27 and TRBJ2-2, with no clear D. The germline V gene has CDR1 MNHEY and CDR2 SMNVEV (reference sequence). The CDR3 has 11 residues. V was trimmed by 4 bases and J by 6 bases, leaving 3 bases between them. In nucleotides, the CDR3 is TGTGCCAGCAGTTACTCCGGGGAGCTGTTTTTT. It codes for CASSYSGELFF.

The V call is TRBV7-9, the J call TRBJ2-2, with TRBD1 matching over 8 bases. J was trimmed by 2 bases and V by 10 bases; bases with no gene match: 3. The germline V gene encodes CDR1 SEHNR and CDR2 FQNEAQ (reference sequence). This CDR3 spans 13 amino acids. The CDR3 sequence is CATRGLNTGELFF. CDR3 nucleotides: TGTGCCACCAGGGGGCTAAACACCGGGGAGCTGTTTTTT.

The rearrangement links TRBV6-5 to TRBJ1-5; no definite D call. V lost 4 bases to trimming and J lost 3 bases, with 7 bases between them. The V gene's germline CDR1 is MNHEY and CDR2 SVGAGI. This CDR3 has 13 residues. CDR3 nucleotides: TGTGCCAGCAGTTTATCATTCAATCAGCCCCAGCATTTT. This codes for CASSLSFNQPQHF.

The rearrangement links TRBV7-9 to TRBJ1-5, with 7 positions matching TRBD1. The junction had 15 bases not matched to a gene; V was cut back by 4 bases and J by 9 bases. Germline CDR1 and CDR2: SEHNR and FQNEAQ (reference sequence). The CDR3 contains 16 residues. The chain's CDR3 is CASSSQQTGYPGPQHF. DNA for the CDR3: TGTGCCAGCAGCTCGCAACAGACAGGGTACCCTGGGCCCCAGCATTTT. Together with reference TRBV7-9 and TRBJ1-5, the CDR3 gives the full variable domain: DTGVSQNPRHKITKRGQNVTFRCDPISEHNRLYWYRQTLGQGPEFLTYFQNEAQLEKSRLLSDRFSAERPKGSFSTLEIQRTEQGDSAMYLCASSSQQTGYPGPQHFGDGTRLSIL.

The chain carries TRBV19 and TRBJ1-5; tentatively, D is TRBD1 (5 bases). CDR1 and CDR2 (germline): LNHDA, SQIVND (reference sequence). V dropped 2 bases and J dropped 0 bases, with 8 bases sitting between them. CDR3 length equals 15 residues. Written as DNA, the CDR3 is TGTGCCAGTAGTATATCAGGGCTTAGCAATCAGCCCCAGCATTTT. Residues: CASSISGLSNQPQHF. Complete variable domain (other parts from reference TRBV19 and TRBJ1-5): DGGITQSPKYLFRKEGQNVTLSCEQNLNHDAMYWYRQDPGQGLRLIYYSQIVNDFQKGDIAEGYSVSREKKESFPLTVTSAQKNPTAFYLCASSISGLSNQPQHFGDGTRLSIL.

The rearrangement links TRBV27 to TRBJ1-2; TRBD1 aligns across 11 bases. J lost 4 bases, V lost 6 bases, and 7 bases had no gene match. The CDR3 consists of 15 residues. Germline V lookup: CDR1 MNHEY, CDR2 SMNVEV (reference sequence). The CDR3 loop is CASRTRGTGGYGYTF. CDR3 coding DNA: TGTGCCAGCAGGACAAGAGGGACAGGGGGCTATGGCTACACCTTC.

The V call is TRBV15, the J call TRBJ2-1; D uncertain. From germline, CDR1 is LNHNV and CDR2 YYDKDF (reference sequence). Between the trimmed V and J ends, which lost 0 bases and 7 bases, there was a span of 10 bases. The CDR3 loop spans 14 amino acids. The CDR3 region has the DNA TGTGCCACCAGCAGAGATCTTCTAGAAAATGAGCAGTTCTTC. Translation: CATSRDLLENEQFF.

In its sample, this clone was seen a few times. The V and J genes are TRBV7-9 and TRBJ1-2; D may be TRBD1 (5 bases). The germline CDR1 and CDR2 sequences are SEHNR and FQNEAQ (reference sequence). The CDR3 covers 17 residues. V was cut by 2 bases and J by 2 bases, with 18 bases left in between. The CDR3 sequence: CASSLSTVGTANYGYTF. CDR3 DNA: TGTGCCAGCAGCTTATCGACTGTCGGGACGGCAAACTATGGCTACACCTTC.

This clone was recorded a few times. The chain couples TRBV13 to TRBJ1-3; D gene ambiguous. CDR1 and CDR2 (germline): PRHDT, FYEKMQ (reference sequence). Trimming shortened V by 1 base and J by 1 base, and 5 bases separated the two germline ends. CDR3 length: 14 amino acids. The CDR3 sequence is CASSLVTSGNTIYF. The CDR3, as DNA: TGTGCCAGCAGCTTAGTAACGTCTGGAAACACCATATATTTT.

The chain employs TRBV7-9 and TRBJ2-7; D is ambiguous. Between the trimmed V and J ends, which lost 3 bases and 1 base, there was a span of 10 bases. This CDR3 has 14 residues. Germline V gene data show CDR1 as SEHNR and CDR2 as FQNEAQ (reference sequence). CDR3 in amino acids: CASSFGGRSYEQYF. The DNA for the CDR3 is TGTGCCAGCAGCTTTGGTGGCCGGTCCTACGAGCAGTACTTC.

V and J are TRBV29-1 and TRBJ2-1; no clear D gene. V lost 3 bases and J 7 bases, leaving 7 bases between the germline ends. Germline-derived CDR1 and CDR2 are SQVTM and ANQGSEA. The CDR3 consists of 11 residues. The CDR3 DNA reads TGCAGCGTTGACGAACAAAATGAGCAGTTCTTC. It yields the protein CSVDEQNEQFF.

This chain joins TRBV9 and TRBJ2-5; 8 bases fit TRBD2. V gave up 1 base and J gave up 1 base; unmatched junction bases: 3. The germline gives CDR1 SGDLS, CDR2 YYNGEE. The CDR3 sequence is 15 residues long. The CDR3 bases are TGTGCCAGCAGCGTAACTAGCGGACTCCAAGAGACCCAGTACTTC. This translates into CASSVTSGLQETQYF.